What follows are 28 T cell receptor beta chains derived from one specimen sequenced in a study of cytomegalovirus exposure and HLA in healthy donors. PCR used 60 Vbeta primers and 13 Jbeta primers. The assay was immunoSEQ multiplex PCR, and TCRdb's table has in-frame clones only and misses some. The sample holds 100,000 to 120,000 clones, roughly 67% seen once. Specimen: PBMCs. These receptors came from a man between 18 and 29 years old in good health and CMV-seropositive.

On this clone itself: Other DNA sequences in the same sample also yield this CDR3. This chain connects TRBV5-1 to TRBJ1-2, with TRBD1 identical over 7 bases. The germline V gene has CDR1 SGHRS and CDR2 YFSETQ. Germline trimming cut 4 bases from V and 8 bases from J; bases unmatched to any gene: 14. This CDR3 comprises 15 residues. The CDR3 here is CASSPGTVGGIGYTF. Written as DNA, the CDR3 is TGCGCCAGCAGCCCAGGGACAGTAGGAGGAATCGGCTACACCTTC.

This clone was seen a few times. The J gene is TRBJ2-3, the V gene TRBV11-3; 11 nucleotides agree with TRBD2. The V gene's germline CDR1 is SGHNT and CDR2 YENEEA. CDR3 length: 14 amino acids. V was pared by 10 bases and J by 5 bases, with 8 bases of the junction left unmatched. For the CDR3, the DNA is TGTGCCACCCAACTAGCGGGGGAAGGAGATACGCAGTATTTT. Its translation: CATQLAGEGDTQYF.

The J gene is TRBJ2-2, the V gene TRBV6-1, with TRBD1 as a possible D gene (6 bases). The ends were cut back, 6 bases at V and 5 bases at J, with 10 bases in the middle. CDR3 length: 13 residues. Germline CDR1 MNHNS, CDR2 SASEGT. In DNA, the CDR3 is TGTGCCAGCAGACCGACAGGAACCGGGGAGCTGTTTTTT. Its protein product is CASRPTGTGELFF.

The chain uses TRBV29-1 and TRBJ2-1, with 7 bases lining up with TRBD2. The length of the CDR3 is 15 residues. In germline, CDR1 is SQVTM, CDR2 ANQGSEA. V lost 5 bases and J lost 1; bases outside the gene matches: 8. The CDR3 DNA follows: TGCAGCGTTCCCCAAATAGCGGGTTCCTACAATGAGCAGTTCTTC. This codes for CSVPQIAGSYNEQFF.

V and J are TRBV6-5 and TRBJ1-1; the match to TRBD1 covers 7 bases. V was pared by 5 bases and J by 3 bases, with 6 bases of the junction left unmatched. Germline CDR1 reads MNHEY; CDR2 reads SVGAGI. The CDR3 sequence is 14 residues long. The CDR3 reads CASSHYQGDTEAFF. CDR3 nucleotides: TGTGCCAGCAGTCACTACCAGGGGGACACTGAAGCTTTCTTT.

The chain combines TRBV4-1 with TRBJ2-1; 14 bases are a match to TRBD2. The CDR3 spans 20 residues. Germline V gives CDR1 MGHRA, CDR2 YSYEKL. The ends lost 1 base at V and 5 bases at J; junction bases unmatched: 13. DNA of the CDR3: TGCGCCAGCAGCCAAGTAAGGTGGCTCCGACTAGCGGGGGGGAACAATGAGCAGTTCTTC. It specifies CASSQVRWLRLAGGNNEQFF.

This clone was counted between two and nine times. This chain uses TRBV4-1 with TRBJ2-2; D is unclear. Germline CDR1 and CDR2: MGHRA and YSYEKL. The CDR3 is 12 amino acids. The V end was cut by 0 bases, the J end by 8 bases, with 4 bases between. The CDR3 reads CASSQERGELFF. The DNA for the CDR3 is TGCGCCAGCAGCCAAGAGAGGGGGGAGCTGTTTTTT.

The chain combines TRBV30 with TRBJ1-6; D call uncertain. Deletions cut 4 bases from V and 7 bases from J, with 14 bases between. Germline CDR1 and CDR2: GTSNPN and SVGIG (reference sequence). The CDR3 is 14 amino acids. CDR3 bases: TGTGCCTGGACCCTGGAGGCAGGCAATTCACCCCTCCACTTT. Translation gives CAWTLEAGNSPLHF.

The V and J genes are TRBV4-2 and TRBJ2-2; 8 nucleotides agree with TRBD2. The germline V gene encodes CDR1 LGHNA and CDR2 YNFKEQ. The CDR3 length is 16 residues. V lost 0 bases and J lost 5; bases outside the gene matches: 5. Here the CDR3 reads CASSQEGTRQTGELFF. CDR3 coding DNA: TGTGCCAGCAGCCAAGAAGGGACTAGGCAGACCGGGGAGCTGTTTTTT.

The genes are TRBV29-1 and TRBJ2-1, with 9 bases aligning to TRBD1. V dropped 2 bases and J dropped 2; count of bases not matched to a gene: 4. The germline CDR1 and CDR2 sequences are SQVTM and ANQGSEA. There are 15 residues in the CDR3. CDR3 coding DNA: TGCAGCGTTGAAAGTAGACAGGGGGCCTACAATGAGCAGTTCTTC. It specifies CSVESRQGAYNEQFF.

The chain is built from TRBV14 and TRBJ2-1; D is possibly TRBD2 (5 bases). Germline CDR1 SGHDN, CDR2 FVKESK. Trimming shortened V by 1 base and J by 5 bases, and 12 bases separated the two germline ends. This CDR3 is 15 amino acids long. CDR3 in DNA: TGTGCCAGCAGCCAAGTGGCGGGCAATCACAATGAGCAGTTCTTC. Protein sequence: CASSQVAGNHNEQFF.

The chain carries TRBV10-3 and TRBJ2-7, with D possibly TRBD2 on 5 matching bases. Per germline, CDR1 ENHRY and CDR2 SYGVKD. The V gene lost 6 bases and the J gene lost 7 bases, with 19 bases spanning the gap. The CDR3 spans 14 residues. The CDR3 nucleotides read TGTGCCATCAGACTGGGCAGTATCACGGGAGAGCAGTACTTC. Encoded protein: CAIRLGSITGEQYF.

The chain is built from TRBV6-1 and TRBJ1-4, with 7 nucleotides matching TRBD1. The CDR3 consists of 14 residues. V lost 4 bases, J lost 4 bases, and 3 bases stayed unmatched. CDR1 is MNHNS and CDR2 is SASEGT in the germline V gene. The CDR3 DNA is TGTGCCAGCAGTGCAGGGGGAGATAATGAAAAACTGTTTTTT. Its protein product is CASSAGGDNEKLFF.

V usage is TRBV27 and J usage is TRBJ2-7; TRBD1 matches 7 bases. The ends lost 6 bases at V and 6 bases at J; junction bases unmatched: 11. The CDR3 has 14 residues. CDR1 and CDR2 from the germline V gene are MNHEY and SMNVEV (reference sequence). CDR3 residues: CASSPSTGPSEQYF. For the CDR3, the DNA is TGTGCCAGCAGCCCCTCGACAGGGCCCTCCGAGCAGTACTTC.

The chain recombines TRBV6-1 with TRBJ2-7; D might be TRBD1 (6 bases). The germline V gene encodes CDR1 MNHNS and CDR2 SASEGT. Trimming pared 2 bases from V and 3 bases from J, leaving 14 bases between. The CDR3 loop spans 15 amino acids. The DNA of the CDR3 is TGTGCCAGCAGTGAAAGGACAGCGTCGAACTACGAGCAGTACTTC. Its translation is CASSERTASNYEQYF.

V and J are TRBV10-1 and TRBJ2-2, with 7 bases aligning to TRBD2. CDR1 is WNHNN, CDR2 SYGVQD, per germline (reference sequence). J was trimmed by 4 bases and V by 2 bases; bases with no gene match: 1. CDR3 length equals 14 residues. DNA of the CDR3: TGCGCCAGCAGTGAGGGGAGGGGCACCGGGGAGCTGTTTTTT. As protein: CASSEGRGTGELFF.

The chain couples TRBV7-9 to TRBJ2-5; a weak D match, TRBD1 (5 bases). CDR1 is SEHNR and CDR2 is FQNEAQ in the germline V gene (reference sequence). Trimming pared 1 base from V and 5 bases from J, leaving 14 bases between. This CDR3 has 15 amino acids. The CDR3 DNA sequence: TGTGCCAGCAGCTTAGGAGTTCCAGGGTTGGAGACCCAGTACTTC. It yields the protein CASSLGVPGLETQYF.

About this clone: At one end, the junction sequence differs from germline, possibly due to a read error. This chain links TRBV6-5 with TRBJ2-1; no clear D. The CDR3 extends over 15 amino acids. Germline V lookup: CDR1 MNHEY, CDR2 SVGAGI. The CDR3 region is CTSSFTRMPYNEQFF. In DNA form, the CDR3 reads TGTACCAGCAGTTTTACGAGGATGCCTTACAATGAGCAGTTCTTC.

With respect to this clone: Additional DNA sequences in this sample encode the identical CDR3. This chain uses TRBV7-9 with TRBJ1-5; 7 positions agree with TRBD1. The CDR3 has 14 amino acids. Per the germline V gene, CDR1 is SEHNR and CDR2 is FQNEAQ (reference sequence). The trim removed 2 bases at V and 2 bases at J, leaving 0 bases unmatched. The CDR3 coding sequence is TGTGCCAGCAGCTTACAGGGGGGCAATCAGCCCCAGCATTTT. Its protein is CASSLQGGNQPQHF.

V is TRBV27 and J is TRBJ2-7, with a tentative D call TRBD1 (5 bases). Looked up from germline, CDR1 is MNHEY and CDR2 is SMNVEV (reference sequence). The CDR3 length is 15 residues. Trimming took 2 bases from V and 6 from J, leaving 17 bases between them. In DNA form, the CDR3 reads TGTGCCAGCAGTTTAGCGGCGACGCTGGGGCTCGAGCAGTACTTC. This gives the protein CASSLAATLGLEQYF.

This clone has a handful of counts. The gene calls are TRBV6-1 and TRBJ1-5, with D hard to call. V lost 2 bases and J lost 3, with 5 bases in between. The CDR3 is made up of 13 amino acids. The germline V gene has CDR1 MNHNS and CDR2 SASEGT. CDR3 loop: CASSELYNQPQHF. The CDR3 DNA is TGTGCCAGCAGTGAACTCTACAATCAGCCCCAGCATTTT.

J is TRBJ2-7 and V is TRBV15, with D unclear. Germline values: CDR1 LNHNV, CDR2 YYDKDF (reference sequence). The V and J ends lost 5 bases and 0 bases respectively, with 14 bases between them. The CDR3 spans 15 residues. The CDR3 sequence: CATSRKSEPSYEQYF. CDR3 DNA sequence: TGTGCCACCAGCCGAAAATCGGAGCCCTCCTACGAGCAGTACTTC.

This clone has only a few counts. The chain uses TRBV14 and TRBJ1-1; D is ambiguous. Germline CDR1 and CDR2: SGHDN and FVKESK. With 2 bases removed from V and 11 bases from J, the gap between germline ends came to 9 bases. The length of the CDR3 is 11 residues. CDR3 in amino acids: CASSQSGWAFF. CDR3 bases: TGTGCCAGCAGCCAATCCGGGTGGGCTTTCTTT. Based on the CDR3 plus reference TRBV14 and TRBJ1-1, the full variable domain is EAGVTQFPSHSVIEKGQTVTLRCDPISGHDNLYWYRRVMGKEIKFLLHFVKESKQDESGMPNNRFLAERTGGTYSTLKVQPAELEDSGVYFCASSQSGWAFFGQGTRLTVV.

The CDR3 nucleotides are TGCGCCAGCAGCTTCACCGGGACAGGGGGCGCGGGGAATCAGCCCCAGCATTTT. Protein product: CASSFTGTGGAGNQPQHF. The chain employs TRBV5-1 and TRBJ1-5, with 12 nucleotides matching TRBD1. J was trimmed by 4 bases and V by 2 bases; bases with no gene match: 10. Germline loops: CDR1 SGHRS, CDR2 YFSETQ. There are 18 residues in the CDR3. The full variable domain, its missing parts supplied by reference TRBV5-1 and TRBJ1-5, is KAGVTQTPRYLIKTRGQQVTLSCSPISGHRSVSWYQQTPGQGLQFLFEYFSETQRNKGNFPGRFSGRQFSNSRSEMNVSTLELGDSALYLCASSFTGTGGAGNQPQHFGDGTRLSIL.

This chain joins TRBV2 and TRBJ1-2, with TRBD1 matching over 9 bases. J was trimmed by 5 bases and V by 7 bases; bases with no gene match: 5. The CDR3 is made up of 13 amino acids. Germline loops: CDR1 SNHLY, CDR2 FYNNEI. CDR3 in DNA: TGTGCCAGCAAAACGGGACAGGGATATGGCTACACCTTC. The encoded protein is CASKTGQGYGYTF.

This sequence joins TRBV25-1 and TRBJ1-6, with 8 bases identical to TRBD1. In germline, CDR1 is MGHDK, CDR2 SYGVNS. J gave up 7 bases and V 4 bases, and 3 bases lay outside the gene matches. The CDR3 consists of 14 residues. CDR3 residues: CASSVTGGNSPLHF. DNA for the CDR3: TGTGCCAGCAGTGTTACAGGGGGGAATTCACCCCTCCACTTT.

The chain couples TRBV7-9 to TRBJ2-3, with TRBD2 matching 11 bases. V was clipped by 5 bases and J by 2 bases; unmatched bases: 9. The length of the CDR3 is 17 residues. From germline, CDR1 is SEHNR and CDR2 FQNEAQ (reference sequence). Here the CDR3 DNA reads TGTGCCAGCAGCCCCGGCCTAGCGGGGGGTAACACAGATACGCAGTATTTT. Its protein is CASSPGLAGGNTDTQYF.

The chain is built from TRBV6-1 and TRBJ1-4; no reliable D call. V shed 0 bases and J shed 0 bases, with 8 bases lying between them. From germline, CDR1 is MNHNS and CDR2 SASEGT. The length of the CDR3 is 16 residues. CDR3 loop: CASSEARKATNEKLFF. CDR3 coding DNA: TGTGCCAGCAGTGAAGCCAGGAAGGCAACTAATGAAAAACTGTTTTTT.